The 16 T cell receptor beta chains below were found in one sample sequenced in a study of T cell repertoires in cytomegalovirus infection (dated by TCRdb to 2018 to 2020). The sequencing machine was an Illumina HiSeq 1500. The public reads were run again by TCRdb, first through fastp at Q25 and then through MiXCR, and only productive beta chains were kept. Records with the same CDR3 protein are collapsed into one entry carrying the most frequent genes and DNA. This sample comprises 630,000 or so distinct CDR3 sequences, 24% of them detected only once. The ten most abundant clones make up 7% to 9% of the sample. Source material: CD8+ T cells from PBMCs. The source of these receptors is a human donor in good health (CMV status not recorded). Some clones in this sample may be carry-over from other donors' samples.

This clonotype was counted at least ten times. The chain recombines TRBV7-6 with TRBJ1-1; no reliable D call. Trimming pared 5 bases from V and 1 base from J, leaving 20 bases between. The CDR3 covers 17 residues. CDR1 and CDR2 from the germline V gene are SGHVS and FNYEAQ. The CDR3 spells CASSKEVAEGRNTEAFF. Here the CDR3 DNA reads TGTGCCAGCAGCAAAGAGGTGGCCGAGGGTCGGAACACTGAAGCTTTCTTT.

This clonotype appeared a few times. The CDR3 protein is CASSQDLRQGAPGELFF. The DNA of the CDR3 is TGCGCCAGCAGCCAAGATCTAAGACAGGGGGCTCCCGGGGAGCTGTTTTTT. This chain connects TRBV4-1 to TRBJ2-2; 10 positions agree with TRBD1. Germline lookup yields CDR1 MGHRA and CDR2 YSYEKL. J gave up 6 bases and V 0 bases, and 7 bases lay outside the gene matches. The CDR3 covers 17 residues.

This clonotype was seen repeatedly, ten times or more. The rearrangement joins TRBV7-9 to TRBJ1-4; D call uncertain. Germline loops: CDR1 SEHNR, CDR2 FQNEAQ (reference sequence). The CDR3 has 15 amino acids. Trimming stripped 5 bases from V and 0 bases from J, with 10 bases between. CDR3 nucleotides: TGTGCCAGCAGCCAGCCAGACTCAACTAATGAAAAACTGTTTTTT. It codes for CASSQPDSTNEKLFF.

This clonotype was seen repeatedly, ten times or more. V gene TRBV7-6 combines with J gene TRBJ2-2; 10 bases map to TRBD2. Losses at the gene ends were 3 bases for V and 2 bases for J; bases not matched to a gene: 6. Germline-derived CDR1 and CDR2 are SGHVS and FNYEAQ. The CDR3 extends over 17 amino acids. The CDR3 DNA follows: TGTGCCAGCAGCTTCGGGCGGACTAGCGGAAACACCGGGGAGCTGTTTTTT. This encodes CASSFGRTSGNTGELFF.

The V call is TRBV25-1, the J call TRBJ2-2; tentatively, D is TRBD1 or TRBD2 (5 bases each). Per the germline V gene, CDR1 is MGHDK and CDR2 is SYGVNS. This CDR3 has 15 amino acids. The V end was cut by 7 bases, the J end by 1 base, with 13 bases between. The CDR3 DNA reads TGTGCCAGCACATACCGGGACGGGAACACCGGGGAGCTGTTTTTT. Translated, it gives CASTYRDGNTGELFF.

This clonotype was seen only a few times. The chain links TRBV7-3 to TRBJ2-1; 9 nucleotides agree with TRBD2. The germline CDR1 and CDR2 sequences are SGHTA and FQGTGA. This CDR3 has 15 amino acids. V shed 1 base, J shed 6 bases, and the junction held 4 bases outside the gene matches. The CDR3: CASSLIGGGANEQFF. DNA of the CDR3: TGTGCCAGCAGCTTAATTGGCGGGGGGGCCAATGAGCAGTTCTTC.

The chain carries TRBV29-1 and TRBJ2-1; 10 bases agree with TRBD1. Germline V lookup: CDR1 SQVTM, CDR2 ANQGSEA. This CDR3 is built from 13 residues. After removal of 4 bases from V and 9 bases from J, the junction contained 6 bases not matched to a gene. This CDR3 reads CSVVLTGGLEQFF. CDR3 bases: TGCAGCGTTGTTTTGACAGGGGGCCTTGAGCAGTTCTTC.

The chain has TRBV29-1 and TRBJ2-7, with D unclear. V lost 7 bases and J lost 3, with 13 bases in between. This CDR3 has 12 amino acids. Per germline, CDR1 SQVTM and CDR2 ANQGSEA. The CDR3 loop reads CSAKDGDYEQYF. CDR3 sequence (DNA): TGCAGCGCCAAAGATGGGGACTACGAGCAGTACTTC.

This chain links TRBV27 with TRBJ1-2, with a weak D call TRBD1 (5 bases). The length of the CDR3 is 16 residues. CDR1 and CDR2 (germline): MNHEY, SMNVEV (reference sequence). Trimming pared 10 bases from V and 2 bases from J, leaving 23 bases between. For the CDR3, the DNA is TGTGCCACCTGGCCGGGGGGTTTACGGCGAAACTATGGCTACACCTTC. This gives the protein CATWPGGLRRNYGYTF.

V is TRBV12-3 or TRBV12-4 and J is TRBJ2-7; a weak D match, TRBD1 (6 bases). The CDR3 is 13 residues long. Trimming removed 6 bases at V and 3 bases at J, with 12 bases between. In nucleotides, the CDR3 is TGTGCCAGCAGCCAGGGACACAACTACGAGCAGTACTTC. Protein product: CASSQGHNYEQYF.

There are a few counts of this clonotype. This chain joins TRBV27 and TRBJ1-2; 7 bases match TRBD1. CDR1 and CDR2 from the germline V gene are MNHEY and SMNVEV (reference sequence). This CDR3 is 13 amino acids long. The ends lost 6 bases at V and 4 bases at J; junction bases unmatched: 5. CDR3 in amino acids: CASRQGLLYGYTF. The CDR3 DNA reads as TGTGCCAGCAGACAGGGGCTCCTCTATGGCTACACCTTC.

Turning to this clonotype: A much larger clone lies a single base off, so this may be a read error. This sequence joins TRBV7-6 and TRBJ2-1; D is undetermined. The V gene's germline CDR1 is SGHVS and CDR2 FNYEAQ. CDR3 length: 11 residues. This chain's CDR3 is CASSLHNVQFF. In DNA form, the CDR3 reads TGTGCCAGCAGCCTACACAATGTGCAGTTCTTC.

This clonotype has just a few counts. The V and J genes are TRBV29-1 and TRBJ2-3; 9 positions agree with TRBD2. The germline CDR1 and CDR2 sequences are SQVTM and ANQGSEA. V lost 8 bases and J lost 1; bases outside the gene matches: 10. The CDR3 length is 15 residues. CDR3 bases: TGCAGCTCACGCGGCGGGGGGGTTCGCACAGATACGCAGTATTTT. Amino acids: CSSRGGGVRTDTQYF.

This clonotype was detected ten times or more. V and J are TRBV7-2 and TRBJ2-7; D is unclear. Trimming shortened V by 2 bases and J by 2 bases, and 7 bases separated the two germline ends. The CDR3 runs 13 residues. The germline gives CDR1 SGHTA, CDR2 FQGNSA. DNA of the CDR3: TGTGCCAGCAGCTTAATCTCACCCTACGAGCAGTACTTC. This translates into CASSLISPYEQYF.

As for this clonotype: A much larger clone sits a single nucleotide away, making a read error possible. The rearrangement uses TRBV7-2 and TRBJ2-1; TRBD2 matches 10 bases. The CDR3 spans 16 residues. The ends lost 3 bases at V and 5 bases at J; junction bases unmatched: 7. Germline V CDR1 and CDR2: SGHTA, FQGNSA. The CDR3 sequence: CTSSLFASGGDNEQFF. As DNA, the CDR3 is TGTACCAGCAGCTTGTTTGCTAGCGGGGGTGACAATGAGCAGTTCTTC.

The rearrangement links TRBV29-1 to TRBJ2-2; 7 positions match TRBD2. This CDR3 comprises 15 residues. Germline loops: CDR1 SQVTM, CDR2 ANQGSEA. V gave up 7 bases and J gave up 5 bases; unmatched junction bases: 13. The CDR3 region has the DNA TGCAGCGCCGACCTCGGGACTACCTCAACCGGGGAGCTGTTTTTT. This codes for CSADLGTTSTGELFF.